Included here is one T cell receptor beta chain sequence, with context. Its antigen is still unknown. The input lacks base qualities; no much larger clone sits a single base away. The library relied on the immunoSEQ multiplex PCR assay. T cell repertoires were profiled with deep sequencing of rearranged TCR beta loci together with multiparametric flow cytometry. TCRdb provides this immuneACCESS table in a form limited to in-frame rearrangements. Some clones are lacking; in checked studies, under half of them reflect an unresolved V gene, and why the rest are absent is not known. The sample contains approximately 21,000 clones, 85% of them found a single time. About 19% of the sample rests with the top ten. The data were taken from a study of lymphopenia after photon versus proton radiotherapy (dated by TCRdb to about 2019). As for the study more broadly: Photon and proton radiation therapy were compared by the study for their immunological effects in patients with gastrointestinal tumors who developed high-grade lymphopenia. The cohort included 20 or so patients with gastrointestinal tumors who developed lymphopenia after receiving either photon or proton therapy. The goal of the study was to describe how the two radiation modalities differ in their effects on the immune system.

The paper as a whole reports these results and caveats: After the lymphocyte count nadir, oligoclonal expansion, especially of CD8+ Temra cells, was observed in photon-treated repertoires, and the drop in diversity was driven by this expansion. Relative stability during treatment was observed in proton-treated patients, whereas loss of naive T cells and TCR diversity and gain of effector/memory populations were observed in photon-treated patients. Across the cohort, a larger post-nadir drop in TCR diversity was inversely correlated with overall survival time among patients who died. The survival association was assessed only in patients who died, and the authors presented better survival with proton therapy as a possibility rather than a demonstrated result.

This TCR was sampled from a man in his 60s with pancreatic cancer. The material sequenced was peripheral blood, taken from a patient treated with photon-based radiotherapy.

The CDR3 loop reads CAWSVSQGNQPQHF. Here is the DNA: TGTGCCTGGAGTGTCAGTCAGGGCAATCAGCCCCAGCATTTT. This sequence uses TRBV30 and TRBJ1-5, with an unclear D gene assignment. The CDR3 runs 14 residues from the cysteine to the phenylalanine. Only the CDR3 portion is preserved as DNA: 42 bases, with reading frame beginning at the first base. Based on the germline V gene (reference sequence), the CDR1 and CDR2 sequences are GTSNPN and SVGIG. At the junction V is shortened by 0 bases and J by 2 bases, with 8 bases in between.